This TCR beta chain was observed in a study of patients and donors after allogeneic stem cell transplantation. The CDR3 extends over 12 amino acids. V lost 5 bases, J lost 9 bases, and 13 bases lay in between. Germline V CDR1 and CDR2: SEHNR, FQNEAQ (reference sequence). This clonotype turned up a few times. TCRdb recomputed calls from the RT-PCR reads with MiXCR, one row per CDR3 protein. The table shows hundreds of thousands of distinct CDR3 sequences, with roughly two fifths occurring only once. Sequencing input: blood, either unsorted or a sorted T cell fraction (not recorded which). J is TRBJ1-1 and V is TRBV7-9; the D gene is possibly TRBD1 (5 bases). The sequence derives from a human donor who was either an allogeneic HSCT recipient or a stem cell or donor lymphocyte infusion donor (not recorded which). It is not recorded whose cells these are; they may come from a transplant donor. For the CDR3, the DNA is TGTGCCAGCAGCCCCATGGGGGGTAAAGCTTTCTTT. Translated, it gives CASSPMGGKAFF.